A single sample is the source of the 20 T cell receptor beta chains below, sequenced in a study of blood T cells in healthy people across ages. A second PCR of 7 to 11 cycles used a sample-barcoded 5' primer and a J-beta primer mix. From the 5' RACE reads, TCRdb called clonotypes with MiXCR, one entry per CDR3 protein. The table records 580,000 or so distinct CDR3 sequences, less than 60% of them present only once. Sequenced input: blood. These TCRs come from a man of 80 years or more in good health.

The table lists this clonotype with a few counts. J is TRBJ1-5 and V is TRBV20-1, with TRBD1 matching over 10 bases. V trimming: 4 bases; J trimming: 7 bases; junction bases outside the gene matches: 7. This CDR3 comprises 14 residues. Germline CDR1 is DFQATT and CDR2 is SNEGSKA (reference sequence). CDR3 protein: CSANDRGLGQPQHF. CDR3 coding DNA: TGCAGTGCTAATGACAGGGGGCTCGGACAGCCCCAGCATTTT.

J is TRBJ2-1 and V is TRBV30; D possibly corresponds to TRBD1 (5 bases). V lost 5 bases, J lost 9 bases, and 11 bases lay in between. This CDR3 has 11 amino acids. The germline V gene encodes CDR1 GTSNPN and CDR2 SVGIG (reference sequence). DNA for the CDR3: TGTGCCTGGGGGGCGAGTCTTGAGCAGTTCTTC. Translated, it gives CAWGASLEQFF.

V and J are TRBV18 and TRBJ2-7; 11 positions agree with TRBD2. Germline lookup yields CDR1 KGHSH and CDR2 LQKENI. V was clipped by 6 bases and J by 0 bases; unmatched bases: 4. This CDR3 has 15 residues. CDR3 residues: CASSTTSGASYEQYF. As DNA, the CDR3 is TGTGCCAGCTCTACGACTAGCGGGGCCTCCTACGAGCAGTACTTC.

J is TRBJ1-3 and V is TRBV9; D may be TRBD1 (6 bases). CDR1 SGDLS and CDR2 YYNGEE come from the germline V gene. The length of the CDR3 is 15 residues. V was trimmed by 4 bases and J by 2 bases, leaving 13 bases between them. Written as DNA, the CDR3 is TGTGCCAGCAGCCCCCAGGGGCAGGCTGGAAACACCATATATTTT. Protein product: CASSPQGQAGNTIYF.

This clonotype showed up just once. The V and J genes are TRBV7-2 and TRBJ1-1; 7 nucleotides line up with TRBD1. The germline CDR1 and CDR2 sequences are SGHTA and FQGNSA. J lost 2 bases, V lost 3 bases, and 6 bases had no gene match. The CDR3 contains 15 residues. The CDR3 region has the DNA TGTGCCAGCAGCTTCGCGGACAGGAGAAACACTGAAGCTTTCTTT. This codes for CASSFADRRNTEAFF.

The CDR3 nucleotides read TGCGCCAGCAGCCCCAAGACAGGGCGGCAGTATGGCTACACCTTC. Translation gives CASSPKTGRQYGYTF. J is TRBJ1-2 and V is TRBV4-3; TRBD1 aligns across 7 bases. The CDR3 loop spans 15 amino acids. Germline values: CDR1 LGHNA, CDR2 YSLEER. V dropped 4 bases and J dropped 5; count of bases not matched to a gene: 10.

The chain is built from TRBV20-1 and TRBJ2-1, with D possibly TRBD2 on 5 matching bases. CDR1 is DFQATT, CDR2 SNEGSKA, per germline (reference sequence). The CDR3 consists of 15 residues. V was shortened by 5 bases and J by 2 bases, with 16 bases between the two germline ends. In DNA form, the CDR3 reads TGCAGTGCTGAAGCGGCAAAAGGCCCCTACAATGAGCAGTTCTTC. Its translation: CSAEAAKGPYNEQFF.

This chain's CDR3 is CASSRWGPHEQFF. The DNA for the CDR3 is TGTGCCAGCAGTAGGTGGGGGCCCCACGAGCAGTTCTTC. This sequence joins TRBV27 and TRBJ2-1; TRBD1 might be the D (6 bases). The V end was cut by 5 bases, the J end by 10 bases, with 15 bases between. From germline, CDR1 is MNHEY and CDR2 SMNVEV (reference sequence). The CDR3 runs 13 residues.

This clonotype was seen a few times. The chain is built from TRBV11-2 and TRBJ2-5; D is unresolved. Trimming took 1 base from V and 1 from J, leaving 7 bases between them. CDR1 and CDR2 from the germline V gene are SGHAT and FQNNGV. The CDR3 consists of 14 residues. This chain's CDR3 is CASSLGSFQETQYF. The CDR3 DNA reads TGTGCCAGCAGCTTAGGATCGTTCCAAGAGACCCAGTACTTC.

The rearrangement uses TRBV7-2 and TRBJ2-3; TRBD2 matches at 11 bases. Germline V gene sequence: CDR1 SGHTA, CDR2 FQGNSA. The CDR3 covers 16 residues. V was pared by 5 bases and J by 1 base, with 5 bases of the junction left unmatched. The CDR3, as DNA: TGTGCCAGCAGCACCCGACTAGCGGGACGCACAGATACGCAGTATTTT. It translates to CASSTRLAGRTDTQYF.

This clonotype was observed a few times. J is TRBJ2-1 and V is TRBV2; 14 bases line up with TRBD2. Germline V gene lookup returns CDR1 SNHLY and CDR2 FYNNEI. This CDR3 contains 15 residues. The J segment lost 6 bases and the V segment lost 3 bases, leaving 1 base of the junction unmatched. CDR3 sequence: CASSEGLAGANEQFF. Written as DNA, the CDR3 is TGTGCCAGCAGTGAGGGACTAGCGGGGGCCAATGAGCAGTTCTTC.

The rearrangement joins TRBV7-2 to TRBJ2-1, with D unclear. The germline V gene has CDR1 SGHTA and CDR2 FQGNSA. CDR3 length equals 14 residues. V lost 1 base, J lost 4 bases, and 8 bases lay in between. This chain's CDR3 is CASSLGPTYNEQFF. The DNA for the CDR3 is TGTGCCAGCAGCTTAGGGCCGACGTACAATGAGCAGTTCTTC.

This clonotype was counted ten times or more. V and J are TRBV6-6 and TRBJ2-7, with TRBD2 matching over 7 bases. Germline V lookup: CDR1 MNHNY, CDR2 SVGAGI (reference sequence). V was pared by 2 bases and J by 1 base, with 5 bases of the junction left unmatched. The CDR3 is 15 amino acids. The CDR3 sequence: CASSYGGSGSYEQYF. DNA of the CDR3: TGTGCCAGCAGTTACGGCGGGAGTGGTTCCTACGAGCAGTACTTC.

The J gene is TRBJ1-1, the V gene TRBV7-2; D is undetermined. Germline loops: CDR1 SGHTA, CDR2 FQGNSA. V was clipped by 6 bases and J by 10 bases, with 15 bases between them. The CDR3 is 12 residues long. In DNA, the CDR3 is TGTGCCAGCAGTCTCTCAGGCCCGAGAGCTTTCTTT. Its protein product is CASSLSGPRAFF.

This clonotype appeared once. The CDR3 sequence: CASSKVDRAAKNIQYF. The CDR3 bases are TGTGCCAGCAGCAAAGTGGACAGGGCGGCCAAAAACATTCAGTACTTC. The rearrangement joins TRBV21-1 to TRBJ2-5; TRBD1 was called by the table and not checked on the DNA. TRBJ2-4 matches the DNA end more closely, so the J call is doubtful. TRBV21-1 is marked as a pseudogene. There are 16 residues in the CDR3.

V is TRBV7-9 and J is TRBJ1-1, with TRBD1 as a possible D gene (6 bases). Trimming cost V 5 bases and J 3 bases, with 13 bases left between them. The CDR3 is made up of 14 amino acids. CDR1 and CDR2 (germline): SEHNR, FQNEAQ (reference sequence). This CDR3 is CASSRGAEYTEAFF. CDR3 in DNA: TGTGCCAGCAGCCGGGGGGCGGAGTACACTGAAGCTTTCTTT.

V usage is TRBV7-3 and J usage is TRBJ2-7, with 8 bases fitting TRBD2. Germline values: CDR1 SGHTA, CDR2 FQGTGA. The CDR3 is 14 residues long. V was clipped by 5 bases and J by 3 bases; unmatched bases: 6. The CDR3 protein is CASSPQAGVYEQYF. CDR3 sequence (DNA): TGTGCCAGCAGCCCCCAAGCGGGAGTCTACGAGCAGTACTTC.

This clonotype has just a few counts. This chain joins TRBV5-6 and TRBJ1-2, with 8 bases lining up with TRBD1. From germline, CDR1 is SGHDT and CDR2 YYEEEE. J lost 4 bases, V lost 4 bases, and 9 bases had no gene match. The CDR3 spans 15 residues. The CDR3 DNA reads as TGTGCCAGCAGCCTGGGACAGGCGGAGATCTATGGCTACACCTTC. The encoded protein is CASSLGQAEIYGYTF. The variable domain in full, completed from reference TRBV5-6 and TRBJ1-2, reads DAGVTQSPTHLIKTRGQQVTLRCSPKSGHDTVSWYQQALGQGPQFIFQYYEEEERQRGNFPDRFSGHQFPNYSSELNVNALLLGDSALYLCASSLGQAEIYGYTFGSGTRLTVV.

The chain couples TRBV20-1 to TRBJ2-7, with 12 bases lining up with TRBD2. Losses at the gene ends were 0 bases for V and 5 bases for J; bases not matched to a gene: 11. This CDR3 is built from 17 residues. Germline CDR1 DFQATT, CDR2 SNEGSKA (reference sequence). The CDR3 sequence is CSARDPGGLAGYDEQYF. The CDR3, as DNA: TGCAGTGCTAGAGACCCCGGAGGACTAGCGGGATACGACGAGCAGTACTTC.

V is TRBV21-1 and J is TRBJ2-6; TRBD2 is the table's D call and was not checked against the DNA. TRBV21-1 is classified as a pseudogene. This CDR3 comprises 19 residues. The CDR3 DNA sequence: TGTGCCAGCAGCAATCAAAACCGAGAGGGTATCGGGGGGGCCAACGTCCTGACTTTC. It yields the protein CASSNQNREGIGGANVLTF.